The present TCR beta chain was sequenced within a study of blood T cell repertoires in COVID-19. Study-level background: Material from acute and convalescent COVID-19 was sourced from the United States, Italy and Spain.

The CDR3 is 14 amino acids. The trim removed 3 bases at V and 3 bases at J, leaving 2 bases unmatched. Germline CDR1 and CDR2: SGHRS and YFSETQ. Sequenced by immunoSEQ multiplex PCR; TCRdb stores in-frame clones only, minus some. Of approximately 500,000 clones in the sample, approximately 85% are singletons; the top ten hold approximately 2.9%. The genes are TRBV5-1 and TRBJ2-3; 9 bases are a match to TRBD2. Input material: peripheral blood. The TCR comes from a human donor in a cohort sampled during active COVID-19. The CDR3 is CASSSTSGTDTQYF. DNA for the CDR3: TGCGCCAGCAGCTCTACTAGCGGGACAGATACGCAGTATTTT.